The rows below give T cell receptor beta chains drawn from one sample of a study of OX40 agonist ivuxolimab in advanced cancers. Only in-frame clones appear in the TCRdb table, and some are missing; sequencing was by immunoSEQ multiplex PCR. Of tens of thousands of clones in the sample, approximately 84% were seen once. The specimen comprised CD4+ or CD8+ T cells sorted from blood, sampled in a trial of the OX40 agonist ivuxolimab. These receptors came from an adult with an advanced solid tumor such as melanoma, head and neck, liver or kidney cancer. Both conserved end residues are part of each CDR3. Fields, in order: J gene, V gene, clone size, D gene, CDR3 DNA, CDR3 protein. A D gene is named only where the DNA matches it firmly. Clone sizes are given selectively: once, few, many, or a class where the clone is expanded.

J gene: TRBJ1-6
V gene: TRBV7-6
clone size: NA
D gene: NA
CDR3 DNA: TGTGCCAGCACCCAGTTCCGGGGGAATTCACCCCTCCACTTT
CDR3 protein: CASTQFRGNSPLHF

J gene: TRBJ2-3
V gene: TRBV19
clone size: NA
D gene: TRBD2
CDR3 DNA: TGTGCCAGTAGTATGGGCGGGAGGGAGATAGATACGCAGTATTTT
CDR3 protein: CASSMGGREIDTQYF

J gene: TRBJ1-5
V gene: TRBV27
clone size: NA
D gene: TRBD1
CDR3 DNA: TGTGCCAGCAGTTACGGACAGGGAGATCAGCCCCAGCATTTT
CDR3 protein: CASSYGQGDQPQHF

J gene: TRBJ1-6
V gene: TRBV5-8
clone size: NA
D gene: TRBD1
CDR3 DNA: TGTGCCAGCAGCCCCCGGGACAGGGGATCAAATTCACCCCTCCACTTT
CDR3 protein: CASSPRDRGSNSPLHF

J gene: TRBJ1-3
V gene: TRBV5-1
clone size: NA
D gene: NA
CDR3 DNA: TGCGCCAGCAGCTTGGCGGGGGGCGGCACGAGCTCTGGAAACACCATATATTTT
CDR3 protein: CASSLAGGGTSSGNTIYF

J gene: TRBJ2-7
V gene: TRBV29-1
clone size: NA
D gene: NA
CDR3 DNA: TGCAGCGTCCGATTTCGGAGCTCCTACGAGCAGTACTTC
CDR3 protein: CSVRFRSSYEQYF

J gene: TRBJ1-4
V gene: TRBV18
clone size: NA
D gene: TRBD1
CDR3 DNA: TGTGCCAGCTCATCAACAGGGGTTAATGAAAAACTGTTTTTT
CDR3 protein: CASSSTGVNEKLFF

J gene: TRBJ2-7
V gene: TRBV18
clone size: NA
D gene: NA
CDR3 DNA: TGTGCCAGCTCCCCCTCGGCGAGCTCCTACGAGCAGTACTTC
CDR3 protein: CASSPSASSYEQYF

J gene: TRBJ2-3
V gene: TRBV11-2
clone size: NA
D gene: TRBD2
CDR3 DNA: TGTGCCAGCCAGGGACTAGCCACAGATACGCAGTATTTT
CDR3 protein: CASQGLATDTQYF

J gene: TRBJ1-3
V gene: TRBV12-5
clone size: NA
D gene: NA
CDR3 DNA: TGTGCTAGTGGTTTGGCCACGGGTTCCGGAAACACCATATATTTT
CDR3 protein: CASGLATGSGNTIYF

J gene: TRBJ2-7
V gene: TRBV27
clone size: NA
D gene: NA
CDR3 DNA: TGTGCCAGCAGACCGAGGACACTAGGGGCGACGAGGGAGTACTTC
CDR3 protein: CASRPRTLGATREYF

J gene: TRBJ2-1
V gene: TRBV20-1
clone size: NA
D gene: NA
CDR3 DNA: TGCAGTGCGGAGCTAGCGAGGAAGCAGTTCTTC
CDR3 protein: CSAELARKQFF

J gene: TRBJ2-2
V gene: TRBV29-1
clone size: NA
D gene: TRBD1
CDR3 DNA: TGCAGCGTTGATTCCCGGGACAGGGGCACCGGGGAGCTGTTTTTT
CDR3 protein: CSVDSRDRGTGELFF

J gene: TRBJ1-2
V gene: TRBV6-6
clone size: NA
D gene: TRBD1
CDR3 DNA: TGTGCCAGCACCCAGGGGACAGGGGCTGGCTACACCTTC
CDR3 protein: CASTQGTGAGYTF

J gene: TRBJ1-2
V gene: TRBV19
clone size: NA
D gene: NA
CDR3 DNA: TGTGCCAGTAGTAGGGGACGCGACTATGGCTACACCTTC
CDR3 protein: CASSRGRDYGYTF

J gene: TRBJ1-5
V gene: TRBV30
clone size: NA
D gene: TRBD1
CDR3 DNA: TGTGCCTGGAGGCTCCGGGACAGGGACAATCAGCCCCAGCATTTT
CDR3 protein: CAWRLRDRDNQPQHF

J gene: TRBJ1-1
V gene: TRBV19
clone size: NA
D gene: NA
CDR3 DNA: TGTGCCAGCAGTAAAGGGGGGGCGAACACTGAAGCTTTCTTT
CDR3 protein: CASSKGGANTEAFF

J gene: TRBJ2-3
V gene: TRBV30
clone size: NA
D gene: NA
CDR3 DNA: TGTGCCTGGAGTATGGGGGCCCCCGGTACGCAGTATTTT
CDR3 protein: CAWSMGAPGTQYF

J gene: TRBJ2-7
V gene: TRBV7-2
clone size: NA
D gene: TRBD2
CDR3 DNA: TGTGCCAGCAGCGGACTAGCGGGGGGAAGAGAGCAGTACTTC
CDR3 protein: CASSGLAGGREQYF

J gene: TRBJ2-3
V gene: TRBV9
clone size: NA
D gene: TRBD2
CDR3 DNA: TGTGCCAGCAGCGTAGACGTTAGCGGGGATTCCACAGATACGCAGTATTTT
CDR3 protein: CASSVDVSGDSTDTQYF

J gene: TRBJ2-7
V gene: TRBV7-8
clone size: once
D gene: NA
CDR3 DNA: TGTGCCAGCAGCTTCTTCTGGACAGCCACCTCCTCCTACGAGCAGTACTTC
CDR3 protein: CASSFFWTATSSYEQYF

J gene: TRBJ1-1
V gene: TRBV7-3
clone size: NA
D gene: NA
CDR3 DNA: TGTGCCAGCAGCACACAGGAACACACTGAAGCTTTCTTT
CDR3 protein: CASSTQEHTEAFF

J gene: TRBJ2-7
V gene: TRBV30
clone size: NA
D gene: NA
CDR3 DNA: TGTGCCTGGACCGCGTACAGGGTCGGCGAGCAGTACTTC
CDR3 protein: CAWTAYRVGEQYF

J gene: TRBJ2-1
V gene: TRBV6-1
clone size: once
D gene: TRBD1
CDR3 DNA: TGTGCCAGCAGTGAATTGACCGGGACAGGGTTCAATGAGCAGTTCTTC
CDR3 protein: CASSELTGTGFNEQFF

J gene: TRBJ2-2
V gene: TRBV7-2
clone size: NA
D gene: NA
CDR3 DNA: TGTGCCAGCAGCTTAGTCGGAGGTTCCTACACCGGGGAGCTGTTTTTT
CDR3 protein: CASSLVGGSYTGELFF

J gene: TRBJ1-5
V gene: TRBV5-8
clone size: NA
D gene: NA
CDR3 DNA: TGTGCCAGCAGCTTGGTATCCGGGGGCCAGCCCCAGCATTTT
CDR3 protein: CASSLVSGGQPQHF

J gene: TRBJ2-5
V gene: TRBV10-3
clone size: NA
D gene: NA
CDR3 DNA: TGTGCCATCAGGGACAGTTTCCAAGAGACCCAGTACTTC
CDR3 protein: CAIRDSFQETQYF

J gene: TRBJ2-7
V gene: TRBV5-5
clone size: few
D gene: TRBD1
CDR3 DNA: TGTGCCAGCAGCTTGGGTGTCAGTACAGGGGCCCCCTACGAGCAGTACTTC
CDR3 protein: CASSLGVSTGAPYEQYF

J gene: TRBJ2-7
V gene: TRBV4-2
clone size: many
D gene: NA
CDR3 DNA: TGTGCCAGCAGCAAAGTGCAAGGCGAGCAGTACTTC
CDR3 protein: CASSKVQGEQYF

J gene: TRBJ2-7
V gene: TRBV5-4
clone size: once
D gene: NA
CDR3 DNA: TGTGCCAGCAGCTTTTCCGGGAGAGTAGGCGAGCAGTACTTC
CDR3 protein: CASSFSGRVGEQYF

J gene: TRBJ1-1
V gene: TRBV5-6
clone size: NA
D gene: NA
CDR3 DNA: TGTGCCAGCAGTCCGTACGGGGGAGTTGGGACTGAAGCTTTCTTT
CDR3 protein: CASSPYGGVGTEAFF

J gene: TRBJ2-3
V gene: TRBV9
clone size: NA
D gene: NA
CDR3 DNA: TGTGCCAGCAGTCTGGGGGCGGGGGCCACAGATACGCAGTATTTT
CDR3 protein: CASSLGAGATDTQYF

J gene: TRBJ1-2
V gene: TRBV18
clone size: few
D gene: NA
CDR3 DNA: TGTGCCAGCTCGAACGCTAACTATGGCTACACCTTC
CDR3 protein: CASSNANYGYTF

J gene: TRBJ1-5
V gene: TRBV19
clone size: NA
D gene: NA
CDR3 DNA: TGTGCCAGTAGTATAGGCGAGGGGAGGACACAGCCCCAGCATTTT
CDR3 protein: CASSIGEGRTQPQHF

J gene: TRBJ1-6
V gene: TRBV19
clone size: NA
D gene: NA
CDR3 DNA: TGTGCCAGTAGTCCTAAGGGGTATTCACCCCTCCACTTT
CDR3 protein: CASSPKGYSPLHF

J gene: TRBJ1-2
V gene: TRBV19
clone size: medium-sized
D gene: TRBD1
CDR3 DNA: TGTGCCAGTAGTATCTACAGGGGGCGATACTATGGCTACACCTTC
CDR3 protein: CASSIYRGRYYGYTF

J gene: TRBJ1-1
V gene: TRBV2
clone size: NA
D gene: NA
CDR3 DNA: TGTGCCAGCAGCGCAGGGTTGAACACTGAAGCTTTCTTT
CDR3 protein: CASSAGLNTEAFF

J gene: TRBJ2-1
V gene: TRBV4-1
clone size: NA
D gene: NA
CDR3 DNA: TGCGCCAGCAGCCAACGCCCGAGCGGGTCCACTTTCAGCTCCTACAATGAGCAGTTCTTC
CDR3 protein: CASSQRPSGSTFSSYNEQFF

J gene: TRBJ2-5
V gene: TRBV9
clone size: NA
D gene: TRBD2
CDR3 DNA: TGTGCCAGCAGCGGCCCGTTTTGGGTTAGCGGGGAAGAGACCCAGTACTTC
CDR3 protein: CASSGPFWVSGEETQYF

J gene: TRBJ2-5
V gene: TRBV14
clone size: few
D gene: NA
CDR3 DNA: TGTGCCAGCAGCCAGGGGATCCAAGAGACCCAGTACTTC
CDR3 protein: CASSQGIQETQYF

J gene: TRBJ2-5
V gene: TRBV6-5
clone size: NA
D gene: TRBD1
CDR3 DNA: TGTGCCAGCAGGCCGACAGGGGGAAGAGAGACCCAGTACTTC
CDR3 protein: CASRPTGGRETQYF

J gene: TRBJ2-7
V gene: TRBV11-2
clone size: NA
D gene: NA
CDR3 DNA: TGTGCCAGCAGCTTCTCGGGTGTATACGAGCAGTACTTC
CDR3 protein: CASSFSGVYEQYF

J gene: TRBJ2-3
V gene: TRBV27
clone size: NA
D gene: NA
CDR3 DNA: TGTGCCAGCAGTTTCCTCTCCCAGGGACTGGGAGAGGATACGCAGTATTTT
CDR3 protein: CASSFLSQGLGEDTQYF

J gene: TRBJ1-1
V gene: TRBV9
clone size: NA
D gene: NA
CDR3 DNA: TGTGCCAGCAGCGTAGAGGTCTCCGGAGAAGGTTTCTTT
CDR3 protein: CASSVEVSGEGFF

J gene: TRBJ2-7
V gene: TRBV6-5
clone size: NA
D gene: NA
CDR3 DNA: TGTGCCAGCAGTCCTCAGGGTTCCTACGAGCAGTACTTC
CDR3 protein: CASSPQGSYEQYF